The 27 T cell receptor beta chains listed next were all sequenced from one sample in a study of Ad26.COV2.S vaccination and SARS-CoV-2 variants. Treatment indicated: about 20 received Ad26.COV2.S at low or high dose, single or two shots; about 5 received placebo; per-sample allocation not given. Day 63 after the first vaccine or placebo injection was the time point for sampling. Clones were read by immunoSEQ multiplex PCR, and TCRdb kept only the in-frame ones, dropping some. The table records 350,000 to 400,000 clones, over 75% of them present only once. The material was peripheral blood, obtained in a trial of Ad26.COV2.S vaccine versus placebo. Receptor source: a person between 18 and 60 years old who received the Ad26.COV2.S COVID-19 vaccine or a placebo.

V gene TRBV5-1 combines with J gene TRBJ2-3; D possibly uses TRBD1 or TRBD2 (6 bases each). The length of the CDR3 is 16 residues. Trimming took off 7 bases at V and 3 bases at J, with 21 bases between the two ends. The V gene's germline CDR1 is SGHRS and CDR2 YFSETQ. The CDR3: CASREGGHTPTDTQYF. CDR3 DNA: TGCGCCAGCCGAGAGGGGGGACACACTCCAACAGATACGCAGTATTTT.

The chain is built from TRBV30 and TRBJ2-7, with D maybe TRBD2 (6 bases). Trimming removed 5 bases from V and 3 bases from J, with 14 bases in between. CDR1 and CDR2 (germline): GTSNPN, SVGIG (reference sequence). This CDR3 has 13 residues. CDR3 in amino acids: CAWGAGMGYEQYF. The CDR3 region has the DNA TGTGCCTGGGGCGCGGGGATGGGCTACGAGCAGTACTTC.

The chain employs TRBV5-4 and TRBJ1-1; 8 bases fit TRBD1. With 1 base clipped from V and 0 bases from J, the junction kept 8 bases outside the gene matches. CDR3 length equals 17 residues. Germline-derived CDR1 and CDR2 are SGHNT and YYREEE (reference sequence). CDR3 sequence reads: CASSLRPRGPLNTEAFF. In DNA form, the CDR3 reads TGTGCCAGCAGCTTGCGACCCAGGGGGCCCTTGAACACTGAAGCTTTCTTT.

The table lists this clone with a count of one. The chain joins TRBV30 to TRBJ2-3; no firm D call. Trimming removed 0 bases from V and 4 bases from J, with 17 bases in between. CDR3 length: 16 residues. CDR1 is GTSNPN, CDR2 SVGIG, per germline (reference sequence). As DNA, the CDR3 is TGTGCCTGGAGTGTACTAAGACGTAGTATCGCAGATACGCAGTATTTT. Amino acid sequence: CAWSVLRRSIADTQYF.

This clone was seen just once. The chain joins TRBV3-1 (or the pseudogene TRBV3-2) to TRBJ2-3; D may be TRBD1 or TRBD2 (5 bases each). The V and J ends lost 4 bases and 4 bases respectively, with 9 bases between them. This CDR3 has 13 amino acids. Germline values: CDR1 LGHDT, CDR2 YNNKEL (reference sequence). CDR3 in DNA: TGTGCCAGCAGCCTTGGGGACGCAGATACGCAGTATTTT. This gives the protein CASSLGDADTQYF.

The rearrangement uses TRBV5-1 and TRBJ2-7; tentative D call: TRBD1 (6 bases). CDR3 length equals 16 residues. CDR1 is SGHRS, CDR2 YFSETQ, per germline. V was trimmed by 2 bases and J by 2 bases, leaving 17 bases between them. This chain's CDR3 is CASSFERGSMAYEQYF. CDR3 nucleotides: TGCGCCAGCAGCTTCGAAAGGGGGAGTATGGCCTACGAGCAGTACTTC.

J is TRBJ1-4 and V is TRBV5-1; 9 positions match TRBD1. V lost 4 bases and J lost 6; bases outside the gene matches: 7. Germline V lookup: CDR1 SGHRS, CDR2 YFSETQ. CDR3 length: 15 residues. CDR3: CASSRGQGSYEKLFF. CDR3 DNA sequence: TGCGCCAGCAGCCGGGGACAGGGCAGTTATGAAAAACTGTTTTTT. Looking up the rest from reference TRBV5-1 and TRBJ1-4 gives the full variable domain: KAGVTQTPRYLIKTRGQQVTLSCSPISGHRSVSWYQQTPGQGLQFLFEYFSETQRNKGNFPGRFSGRQFSNSRSEMNVSTLELGDSALYLCASSRGQGSYEKLFFGSGTQLSVL.

Comments on this clone: Other DNA variants within this sample encode the same CDR3. This chain links TRBV27 with TRBJ2-7; D possibly uses TRBD1 or TRBD2 (5 bases each). CDR3 length: 13 residues. V was cut by 5 bases and J by 0 bases, with 8 bases left in between. From germline, CDR1 is MNHEY and CDR2 SMNVEV (reference sequence). CDR3 protein: CASSPGLSYEQYF. The CDR3 DNA reads TGTGCCAGCAGTCCGGGGCTCTCCTACGAGCAGTACTTC.

V and J are TRBV5-5 and TRBJ2-1, with 13 bases aligning to TRBD2. After removal of 4 bases from V and 7 bases from J, the junction contained 8 bases not matched to a gene. CDR1 and CDR2 from the germline V gene are SGHKS and YYEKEE (reference sequence). The CDR3 loop spans 16 amino acids. In DNA, the CDR3 is TGTGCCAGCAGCCCCACTAGCGGGAGGGCTGTTAATGAGCAGTTCTTC. Its protein is CASSPTSGRAVNEQFF.

This chain connects TRBV6-4 to TRBJ2-2; 7 bases fit TRBD2. Per germline, CDR1 MRHNA and CDR2 SNTAGT. After removal of 3 bases from V and 5 bases from J, the junction contained 6 bases not matched to a gene. This CDR3 spans 15 amino acids. This chain's CDR3 is CASSEDGRRTGELFF. In nucleotides, the CDR3 is TGTGCCAGCAGTGAAGACGGGAGGAGGACCGGGGAGCTGTTTTTT.

V usage is TRBV28 and J usage is TRBJ2-7; D may be TRBD1 or TRBD2 (5 bases each). The CDR3 loop spans 15 amino acids. V was clipped by 2 bases and J by 0 bases, with 11 bases between them. The V gene's germline CDR1 is MDHEN and CDR2 SYDVKM. The chain's CDR3 is CASSLPAGSSYEQYF. CDR3 DNA: TGTGCCAGCAGTTTACCGGCAGGGAGCTCCTACGAGCAGTACTTC.

This rearrangement joins TRBV19 to TRBJ2-4; 7 nucleotides line up with TRBD1. The germline V gene has CDR1 LNHDA and CDR2 SQIVND (reference sequence). CDR3 length equals 15 residues. Trimming removed 7 bases from V and 6 bases from J; junction bases left unmatched: 12. CDR3 amino acids: CASKPTVSGGNIQYF. The CDR3 DNA reads as TGTGCCAGTAAACCCACCGTGTCAGGGGGAAACATTCAGTACTTC.

This chain uses TRBV6-6 with TRBJ2-3, with D maybe TRBD2 (6 bases). The CDR3 is 13 residues long. Trimming took 5 bases from V and 4 from J, leaving 10 bases between them. Germline CDR1 MNHNY, CDR2 SVGAGI (reference sequence). CDR3 sequence (DNA): TGTGCCAGCAGTGAGACTAGTCCAGATACGCAGTATTTT. Its protein product is CASSETSPDTQYF.

J is TRBJ1-4 and V is TRBV2; unclear D gene. CDR3 size: 13 residues. Germline-derived CDR1 and CDR2 are SNHLY and FYNNEI. V dropped 6 bases and J dropped 8 bases, with 13 bases sitting between them. The CDR3 loop is CASRDPPREKLFF. In DNA form, the CDR3 reads TGTGCCAGCAGGGACCCACCCCGGGAAAAACTGTTTTTT. Based on the CDR3 plus reference TRBV2 and TRBJ1-4, the full variable domain is EPEVTQTPSHQVTQMGQEVILRCVPISNHLYFYWYRQILGQKVEFLVSFYNNEISEKSEIFDDQFSVERPDGSNFTLKIRSTKLEDSAMYFCASRDPPREKLFFGSGTQLSVL.

The chain is built from TRBV14 and TRBJ1-2, with 7 nucleotides matching TRBD1. CDR3 length: 14 residues. J was trimmed by 0 bases and V by 5 bases; bases with no gene match: 3. Per germline, CDR1 SGHDN and CDR2 FVKESK. CDR3 in DNA: TGTGCCAGCAGCATAGGGACAGCTAACTATGGCTACACCTTC. Residues: CASSIGTANYGYTF.

The rearrangement joins TRBV6-1 to TRBJ2-1; D remains ambiguous. Deletions cut 3 bases from V and 9 bases from J, with 18 bases between. Germline CDR1 and CDR2: MNHNS and SASEGT. The CDR3 has 15 amino acids. The CDR3, as DNA: TGTGCCAGCAGTGAGGTACTGCGACCCCCGAGTGAGCAGTTCTTC. Amino acids: CASSEVLRPPSEQFF.

The chain carries TRBV7-6 and TRBJ1-1; 12 bases are shared with TRBD1. Germline loops: CDR1 SGHVS, CDR2 FNYEAQ. The junction had 6 bases not matched to a gene; V was cut back by 2 bases and J by 5 bases. The length of the CDR3 is 16 residues. CDR3 region: CASSLYPGQGATEAFF. The CDR3 bases are TGTGCCAGCAGCTTATACCCGGGACAGGGGGCAACTGAAGCTTTCTTT.

In its sample, this clone was seen once. The same CDR3 also results from other DNA sequences found in this sample. CDR3 amino acids: CASSLGGGSYEQYF. The CDR3, as DNA: TGTGCCAGCAGCTTAGGAGGGGGCTCCTACGAGCAGTACTTC. This sequence joins TRBV7-2 and TRBJ2-7; tentatively, D is TRBD1 (6 bases). Germline-derived CDR1 and CDR2 are SGHTA and FQGNSA. V gave up 1 base and J gave up 0 bases, with 7 bases separating them. This CDR3 region has 14 residues.

The J gene is TRBJ1-3, the V gene TRBV24-1; D ambiguous. V was pared by 4 bases and J by 5 bases, with 11 bases between. Per germline, CDR1 KGHDR and CDR2 SFDVKD. The CDR3 length is 14 residues. This CDR3 is CATSDPGERNTIYF. The CDR3 DNA reads TGTGCCACCAGTGACCCGGGAGAGCGAAACACCATATATTTT.

The rearrangement joins TRBV6-5 to TRBJ2-2; the D is unclear. V was shortened by 10 bases and J by 8 bases, with 17 bases between the two germline ends. Germline V gene data show CDR1 as MNHEY and CDR2 as SVGAGI. The CDR3 consists of 13 residues. The CDR3 region has the DNA TGTGCCACCTCTGGCCCAGGCACGGGGGAGCTGTTTTTT. Protein sequence: CATSGPGTGELFF.

This clone was observed a few times. The chain employs TRBV27 and TRBJ2-1, with D perhaps TRBD2 (6 bases). The CDR3 is 14 amino acids. Looked up from germline, CDR1 is MNHEY and CDR2 is SMNVEV (reference sequence). V gave up 4 bases and J gave up 8 bases, with 15 bases separating them. CDR3 in amino acids: CASSSTRDSYEQFF. The CDR3 nucleotides are TGTGCCAGCAGTTCGACCCGGGACTCCTATGAGCAGTTCTTC.

The chain links TRBV5-5 to TRBJ2-1; no clear D gene. CDR1 is SGHKS and CDR2 is YYEKEE in the germline V gene (reference sequence). CDR3 size: 14 residues. Trimming cost V 2 bases and J 5 bases, with 11 bases left between them. CDR3 residues: CASSFRAIDNEQFF. In DNA, the CDR3 is TGTGCCAGCAGCTTTCGAGCTATCGACAATGAGCAGTTCTTC.

This rearrangement joins TRBV5-5 to TRBJ1-3; 7 positions agree with TRBD1. Losses at the gene ends were 4 bases for V and 0 bases for J; bases not matched to a gene: 7. In germline, CDR1 is SGHKS, CDR2 YYEKEE (reference sequence). The CDR3 runs to 16 residues. CDR3 region: CASSVGQMSSGNTIYF. CDR3 in DNA: TGTGCCAGCAGCGTGGGACAGATGAGCTCTGGAAACACCATATATTTT.

The V and J genes are TRBV19 and TRBJ2-6; no reliable D call. CDR1 and CDR2 from the germline V gene are LNHDA and SQIVND (reference sequence). The germline V and J ends were trimmed by 1 base and 2 bases, with 9 bases remaining between them. The CDR3 is 16 residues long. The CDR3 region is CASSIAQPTGANVLTF. CDR3 sequence (DNA): TGTGCCAGTAGTATAGCGCAGCCCACTGGGGCCAACGTCCTGACTTTC.

This rearrangement joins TRBV27 to TRBJ2-1; TRBD1 matches 7 bases. The trim removed 5 bases at V and 9 bases at J, leaving 10 bases unmatched. Germline CDR1 MNHEY, CDR2 SMNVEV (reference sequence). The CDR3 spans 14 residues. Here the CDR3 reads CASSPQTGSLEQFF. CDR3 nucleotide sequence: TGTGCCAGCAGTCCCCAGACAGGGTCGCTTGAGCAGTTCTTC.

V is TRBV9 and J is TRBJ2-1; weak D call: TRBD1 (5 bases). This CDR3 comprises 13 residues. Trimming removed 2 bases at V and 6 bases at J, with 9 bases between. Germline CDR1 reads SGDLS; CDR2 reads YYNGEE. The CDR3 protein is CASSVGLGNEQFF. The CDR3 nucleotides are TGTGCCAGCAGCGTGGGGCTGGGCAATGAGCAGTTCTTC.

This clone has a count of ten or more. The rearrangement joins TRBV4-2 to TRBJ2-2; 10 bases are a match to TRBD1. V lost 3 bases, J lost 3 bases, and 7 bases stayed unmatched. The CDR3 has 17 amino acids. Germline CDR1 is LGHNA and CDR2 is YNFKEQ. The DNA of the CDR3 is TGTGCCAGCAGCCACCCCGGCGGGACAGGGGACACCGGGGAGCTGTTTTTT. Translation gives CASSHPGGTGDTGELFF.